This T cell receptor beta chain was found in a study of T cells of healthy individuals. This clonotype was seen a few times. Using its own MiXCR run on the 5' RACE reads, TCRdb lists one record per CDR3 protein. The sample has about 41,000 distinct CDR3 sequences; 4% to 5.5% are singletons. The CDR3 length is 15 residues. CDR1 is MNHEY and CDR2 is SMNVEV in the germline V gene (reference sequence). V shed 6 bases, J shed 7 bases, and the junction held 11 bases outside the gene matches. The receptor was isolated from a human donor in good health. The chain couples TRBV27 to TRBJ1-5, with 8 bases aligning to TRBD1. This CDR3 reads CASRRTGTGGQPQHF. CDR3 in DNA: TGTGCCAGCAGACGGACCGGGACAGGTGGACAGCCCCAGCATTTT.